A single T cell receptor beta chain is shown here with its context. The target of this receptor is not known. No per-base quality is available; no much larger clone lies one base away. The donors were healthy, HIV-negative adults with no recently reported acute infections or vaccinations. All donors were Caucasian adults living in Nashville, Tennessee, USA. CD4+ T cells were enriched through magnetic negative selection, after which naive cells were positively selected on CD45RA and the remaining negative fraction served as the memory subset. Blood was collected by leukapheresis, and PBMCs were isolated by Ficoll-Histopaque density gradient centrifugation and then cryopreserved in liquid nitrogen vapor phase. Purity and quantity of every magnetically sorted T cell population were checked by analytical flow cytometry. Genomic DNA was isolated from every sorted fraction and measured by UV absorbance on a Nanodrop 2000c.

The sample is drawn from a study of shared clonotypes between healthy human individuals (dated by TCRdb to about 2020). Some background on the complete study: The cohort comprised two women and a few men aged 18 to 49 years. For each donor, three plates each were used for CD4 naive and CD4 memory, two plates were used for CD8 naive, and one plate was used for CD8 memory. To estimate repertoire size and how much clonotypes are shared between individuals, the study performed deep sequencing of blood TCR repertoires from a few healthy adults. To increase sequencing depth and limit assay-specific biases, TCR repertoire library preparation and sequencing were carried out by different laboratories using diverse techniques. Between about 0.8 and 8.9 billion PBMCs per donor were obtained by leukapheresis.

Broader findings and caveats from the paper: Pairwise subsampling indicated that sequencing depth was expected to affect the degree of clonotype sharing among donors. Across four donors, around 5.4% of naive CD4, 3% to 3.5% of naive CD8, roughly 2.3% of memory CD4, and approximately 0.42% of memory CD8 clonotypes were shared. Because the study included only a small number of donors, the genetic and exposure-history diversity represented was limited. Only blood was sampled, and tissue TCR repertoires likely differ from those in blood. Clonotypes shared by all four sorted-subset donors showed higher generation probabilities than non-shared clonotypes. Larger estimated clonotype richness was generally found for naive subsets than for memory subsets. Even with the large sequencing depth, rarefaction of the sorted-subset datasets indicated that sequencing was incomplete.

Using the deep immunoSEQ assay, multiplex PCR amplified TCR CDR3 regions from genomic DNA. For each cell subset, the extracted genomic DNA was distributed evenly across all wells of several immunoSEQ 96-well plates, and each plate served as one replicate. For sorted subsets, approximately 190 ng of genomic DNA, equivalent to some 30,000 T cell genomes, went into each replicate PCR. Purified libraries were quantified with a Qubit 3.0 fluorometer, sized on a Bioanalyzer 2100, and re-quantified with the KAPA Library Quantification kit. Every immunoSEQ 96-well plate was sequenced on a separate single-read 150-cycle Illumina NextSeq 550 flow cell. On the authors' methods: Because the immunoSEQ output included only junctional sequences and no quality scores, the filtering could not be the same as the filtering used for full-length reads. Sequences were annotated with PyIR, a Python wrapper for IgBLAST v1.9, using IMGT germline references to assign V/J genes and CDR3. Reads were removed for weak V/J assignments (E-value above 1e-6), missing CDR3, stop codons, out-of-frame junctions, or ambiguous translated residues. V3J clonotypes were defined by identical inferred V gene, J gene, and CDR3 amino acid sequence. Percentage overlap between repertoires was computed as shared unique clonotypes divided by the size of the smaller repertoire. Repertoire richness was assessed with RTK rarefaction, the Chao1 estimator, and Recon v2.1 estimates of unobserved clonotypes. Generation probabilities were computed with OLGA for all TCRbeta clonotypes obtained by the gDNA method from four donors. Held by TCRdb, this immuneACCESS table contains in-frame sequences only and omits some clones. Under half of the omission traces to an unresolved V gene where checked; the cause of the rest is unknown. The V and J calls and clone size were taken over from that table, and D and trimming were inferred from the DNA. This sample has 2 million to 2.5 million clones in its table, and roughly 92% of those were observed once. Approximately 0.4% of the sample is held by the ten biggest clonotypes.

The germline V gene gives CDR1 as SGHTA and CDR2 as FQGNSA. Reading from cysteine to phenylalanine, the CDR3 counts 15 amino acids. The entry retains the CDR3 DNA only, 45 bases that are in frame from base 1. V sheds 0 bases and J sheds 4 bases, leaving 12 bases between their ends. Input material: naive CD4+ T cells from PBMCs. The cell subset or site label here, explained by the study, means: CD45RA+ positively selected. This sequence was found in a man aged 18-30 years in good health. Some clones in this sample may be carry-over from other donors' samples. Recombination linked TRBV7-2 to TRBJ1-1; matching of 5 bases hints at TRBD1 as the D gene. The CDR3 here reads CASSLAAAQGTEAFF. The sequenced DNA: TGTGCCAGCAGCTTAGCGGCAGCCCAGGGCACTGAAGCTTTCTTT.